This is a list of T cell receptor beta chains from one sample in a study of regulatory T cells in long-lasting Graves disease. Using its own MiXCR run on the multiplex PCR reads, TCRdb lists one record per CDR3 protein. Of some 250,000 distinct CDR3 sequences listed, 15% to 20% were seen once; the top ten hold 11% to 15%. This sample also appeared in a second study, on T cells in Graves' hyperthyroidism and ophthalmopathy.

The sequencing here drew on peripheral blood mononuclear cells (PBMCs), taken at new diagnosis, from a patient treated with antithyroid drugs. The source is a woman in her 30s with Graves disease. Both conserved end residues are part of each CDR3. D genes are given only for firm matches. Size is omitted from some rows. Given values are once, few, many or a class for expanded clones.

abundance	len	v_gene	j_gene	d_gene	CDR3aa	CDR3nt
many	13	TRBV6-1	TRBJ2-7	-	CASSEVDSGWGYF	TGTGCCAGCAGTGAAGTCGACTCTGGGTGGGGGTACTTC
many	16	TRBV2	TRBJ1-5	-	CASSERRGADDQPQHF	TGTGCCAGCAGTGAAAGGCGAGGGGCGGATGATCAGCCCCAGCATTTT
many	11	TRBV20-1	TRBJ2-5	-	CSSTDGETQYF	TGCAGTTCCACCGACGGGGAGACCCAGTACTTC
many	16	TRBV11-2	TRBJ2-5	-	CASSLGWGQPQETQYF	TGTGCCAGCAGCTTAGGGTGGGGGCAGCCGCAAGAGACCCAGTACTTC
many	14	TRBV5-8	TRBJ2-5	TRBD1	CASISTGRQETQYF	TGTGCCAGCATCTCGACAGGGCGCCAAGAGACCCAGTACTTC
many	19	TRBV11-2	TRBJ2-3	-	CASSLRFALNRSPTDTQYF	TGTGCCAGCAGCTTACGTTTCGCACTAAACAGGTCTCCCACAGATACGCAGTATTTT
many	13	TRBV20-1	TRBJ2-5	-	CSALGQGIETQYF	TGCAGTGCCCTTGGGCAGGGGATAGAGACCCAGTACTTC
many	15	TRBV4-2	TRBJ1-5	TRBD1	CASSSRGTGDQPQHF	TGTGCCAGCAGCTCCAGAGGTACAGGGGATCAGCCCCAGCATTTT
many	15	TRBV2	TRBJ1-5	-	CASSRDRSSNQPQHF	TGTGCCAGCAGTAGGGACCGATCTAGCAATCAGCCCCAGCATTTT
many	13	TRBV27	TRBJ1-1	-	CASSLVGSTEAFF	TGTGCCAGCAGTTTGGTGGGTTCCACTGAAGCTTTCTTT
many	15	TRBV20-1	TRBJ2-4	-	CSAHPGVLAKNIQYF	TGCAGTGCTCATCCAGGGGTCTTAGCCAAAAACATTCAGTACTTC
-	15	TRBV6-9	TRBJ2-2	-	CASSYSLLVTGELFF	TGTGCCAGCAGTTACTCATTGCTTGTTACCGGGGAGCTGTTTTTT
-	15	TRBV9	TRBJ2-2	-	CASSVSGQNTGELFF	TGTGCCAGCAGCGTATCAGGACAGAACACCGGGGAGCTGTTTTTT
many	14	TRBV2	TRBJ1-6	TRBD1	CASKVGQGNSPLHF	TGTGCCAGCAAAGTCGGACAGGGGAATTCACCTCTCCACTTT
-	11	TRBV20-1	TRBJ1-4	-	CSARGYGGLFF	TGCAGTGCTAGGGGCTACGGGGGACTGTTTTTT
many	14	TRBV7-3	TRBJ1-1	-	CASSLTGRGTEAFF	TGTGCCAGCAGCTTAACGGGTAGGGGCACTGAAGCTTTCTTT
-	15	TRBV12-3/TRBV12-4	TRBJ2-5	TRBD2	CASSLSGRAWETQYF	TGTGCCAGCAGTTTAAGCGGGAGGGCCTGGGAGACCCAGTACTTC
-	15	TRBV5-1	TRBJ1-5	TRBD1	CASSLTGDSNQPQHF	TGCGCCAGCAGCTTGACAGGGGATAGCAATCAGCCCCAGCATTTT
few	13	TRBV14	TRBJ1-1	-	CASSQDLKGVAFF	TGTGCCAGCAGCCAAGATCTTAAGGGGGTAGCTTTCTTT
many	15	TRBV5-1	TRBJ1-1	-	CASSLKSTADGGAFF	TGCGCCAGCAGCTTGAAGTCGACGGCCGATGGTGGAGCTTTCTTT
many	15	TRBV20-1	TRBJ1-3	-	CSAEHGGGAGNTIYF	TGCAGTGCTGAACACGGGGGGGGCGCTGGAAACACCATATATTTT
-	13	TRBV2	TRBJ2-7	TRBD1	CAGSQGVAYEQYF	TGTGCCGGCTCACAGGGGGTGGCCTACGAGCAGTACTTC
many	13	TRBV19	TRBJ1-1	-	CASSPSLRTEAFF	TGTGCCAGTAGTCCATCTTTAAGGACTGAAGCTTTCTTT
many	11	TRBV14	TRBJ1-1	-	CASSQGAGAFF	TGTGCCAGCAGCCAAGGGGCTGGGGCTTTCTTT
many	16	TRBV4-1	TRBJ2-5	-	CASSQGPITRRETQYF	TGCGCCAGCAGCCAAGGTCCGATAACGAGGAGGGAGACCCAGTACTTC
many	15	TRBV5-6	TRBJ1-2	-	CASSLLRGRGYGYTF	TGTGCCAGCAGCTTGCTCAGGGGCAGAGGGTATGGCTACACCTTC
many	18	TRBV12-5	TRBJ2-2	TRBD1	CASGLAPSGTGTTGELFF	TGTGCTAGTGGTTTGGCACCCTCCGGGACAGGGACCACCGGGGAGCTGTTTTTT
many	15	TRBV6-1	TRBJ1-5	TRBD1	CASSEGQGNNQPQHF	TGTGCCAGCAGTGAAGGACAGGGAAATAATCAGCCCCAGCATTTT
many	15	TRBV6-2/TRBV6-3	TRBJ2-1	TRBD1	CASSPDRSSYNEQFF	TGTGCCAGCAGTCCGGACAGGAGCTCCTACAATGAGCAGTTCTTC
many	14	TRBV20-1	TRBJ1-2	-	CSARDRDLAYGYTF	TGCAGTGCTAGAGACAGGGATTTAGCGTATGGCTACACCTTC
many	15	TRBV14	TRBJ2-7	-	CASSQQTGGGYEQYF	TGTGCCAGCAGCCAACAGACAGGAGGGGGGTACGAGCAGTACTTC
-	15	TRBV20-1	TRBJ2-7	TRBD1	CSAPTGTGYSYEQYF	TGCAGTGCGCCTACCGGGACAGGGTATTCCTACGAGCAGTACTTC
-	13	TRBV29-1	TRBJ1-2	-	CSVEDRGGDGYTF	TGCAGCGTTGAAGATCGGGGTGGGGATGGCTACACCTTC
many	15	TRBV19	TRBJ2-7	-	CASQTTWDTSYEQYF	TGTGCCAGTCAGACTACATGGGACACCTCCTACGAGCAGTACTTC
many	14	TRBV18	TRBJ2-7	TRBD1	CASSSQGDSYEQYF	TGTGCCAGCTCATCCCAGGGGGATTCCTACGAGCAGTACTTC
many	14	TRBV11-2	TRBJ1-6	-	CASREGTKNSPLHF	TGTGCCAGCAGAGAGGGGACAAAAAATTCACCCCTCCACTTT
-	16	TRBV6-5	TRBJ1-5	TRBD1	CASSYSGTGGNQPQHF	TGTGCCAGCAGTTACTCAGGGACAGGGGGCAATCAGCCCCAGCATTTT
many	15	TRBV5-4	TRBJ2-7	TRBD1	CASSLAGTGAYEQYF	TGTGCCAGCAGCTTGGCAGGGACAGGAGCCTACGAGCAGTACTTC
many	15	TRBV6-2/TRBV6-3	TRBJ2-4	-	CASTPTVLAKNIQYF	TGTGCCAGCACGCCGACAGTCCTAGCCAAAAACATTCAGTACTTC
few	13	TRBV18	TRBJ2-7	-	CASSMETAYEQYF	TGTGCCAGCTCAATGGAGACAGCCTACGAGCAGTACTTC
many	16	TRBV5-1	TRBJ2-5	TRBD2	CASRSGLAGGLETQYF	TGCGCCAGCAGGTCGGGACTAGCGGGGGGGCTGGAGACCCAGTACTTC
few	13	TRBV19	TRBJ2-1	-	CASSIGQAPEQFF	TGTGCCAGTAGTATCGGGCAAGCCCCTGAGCAGTTCTTC
-	15	TRBV7-2	TRBJ2-7	TRBD2	CASSLGGTSFYEQYF	TGTGCCAGCAGCTTAGGGGGGACTAGCTTCTACGAGCAGTACTTC
many	15	TRBV12-3/TRBV12-4	TRBJ2-7	TRBD1	CASSGTGQGTYEQYF	TGTGCCAGCAGCGGGACGGGACAGGGGACCTACGAGCAGTACTTC
many	12	TRBV20-1	TRBJ2-5	TRBD1	CSARTGRETQYF	TGCAGTGCGAGGACAGGGAGAGAGACCCAGTACTTC
many	18	TRBV6-4	TRBJ2-1	TRBD2	CASSFPRPLAGQHNEQFF	TGTGCCAGCAGTTTCCCTAGACCACTAGCGGGACAACACAATGAGCAGTTCTTC
few	13	TRBV10-3	TRBJ2-7	-	CAISDPDRYEQYF	TGTGCCATCAGTGACCCGGACAGATACGAGCAGTACTTC
many	16	TRBV6-1	TRBJ1-5	TRBD1	CASSEFPTGGNQPQHF	TGTGCCAGCAGTGAGTTCCCGACAGGGGGCAATCAGCCCCAGCATTTT
few	18	TRBV10-2	TRBJ2-6	-	CASSEPKTGSSGANVLTF	TGCGCCAGCAGTGAGCCCAAAACAGGCAGCTCTGGGGCCAACGTCCTGACTTTC
-	13	TRBV5-1	TRBJ2-2	-	CTSSFTGTGELFF	TGTACCAGCAGCTTTACAGGCACCGGGGAGCTGTTTTTT
many	16	TRBV6-2/TRBV6-3	TRBJ1-5	TRBD1	CASSSPWGTAYQPQHF	TGTGCCAGCAGTTCCCCCTGGGGGACAGCCTATCAGCCCCAGCATTTT
many	13	TRBV10-3	TRBJ1-3	-	CAIGDWSGNTIYF	TGTGCCATCGGGGACTGGTCTGGAAACACCATATATTTT
many	16	TRBV29-1	TRBJ2-1	-	CSVVTEGTYSYNEQFF	TGCAGCGTTGTCACAGAAGGGACATACTCCTACAATGAGCAGTTCTTC